The 18 T cell receptor beta chains listed next were all sequenced from one sample in a study of cytotoxic CD8 clonotypes in ibrutinib-treated CLL. Libraries were prepared by immunoSEQ multiplex PCR; TCRdb keeps only in-frame clonotypes and omits some of them. The table lists tens of thousands of clones, 79% of them singletons. The sequencing used PBMCs, collected after 12 months of ibrutinib treatment. All receptors derive from a human donor with chronic lymphocytic leukemia.

V is TRBV10-3 and J is TRBJ2-7; unclear D gene. Germline V CDR1 and CDR2: ENHRY, SYGVKD. V was trimmed by 2 bases and J by 5 bases, leaving 10 bases between them. The CDR3 is 13 residues long. The CDR3 coding sequence is TGTGCCATCAGTGAGACCCACGGTGACGAGCAGTACTTC. Protein: CAISETHGDEQYF.

At least ten counts were recorded for this clone. V gene TRBV18 combines with J gene TRBJ1-2; D might be TRBD1 (5 bases). The V end was cut by 2 bases, the J end by 14 bases, with 18 bases between. CDR1 is KGHSH and CDR2 is LQKENI in the germline V gene. This CDR3 spans 13 amino acids. The CDR3 nucleotides are TGTGCCAGCTCACCAGAAAGGGGCAGGCCCGTAACCTTC. Translated: CASSPERGRPVTF.

J is TRBJ2-2 and V is TRBV5-1; TRBD2 is a possible D gene (6 bases). The CDR3 has 17 residues. Germline loops: CDR1 SGHRS, CDR2 YFSETQ. Trimming took off 4 bases at V and 0 bases at J, with 16 bases between the two ends. The CDR3 nucleotides are TGCGCCAGCAGCCCCGGAGGGACTGGCTCGAACACCGGGGAGCTGTTTTTT. Its protein is CASSPGGTGSNTGELFF.

This clone was found many times. The rearrangement links TRBV7-3 to TRBJ2-3, with D perhaps TRBD2 (5 bases). Germline V gene data show CDR1 as SGHTA and CDR2 as FQGTGA. V gave up 2 bases and J gave up 0 bases, with 15 bases separating them. The CDR3 length is 17 residues. The CDR3 region is CASSLGSGITSTDTQYF. The CDR3 DNA follows: TGTGCCAGCAGCTTAGGGAGCGGAATCACTAGCACAGATACGCAGTATTTT.

This CDR3 is CASSVAPAGAGTDTQYF. DNA of the CDR3: TGTGCCAGCAGCGTAGCTCCCGCGGGAGCAGGCACAGATACGCAGTATTTT. The J gene is TRBJ2-3, the V gene TRBV9; 7 bases agree with TRBD2. The CDR3 loop spans 17 amino acids. Germline V CDR1 and CDR2: SGDLS, YYNGEE. Trimming at V came to 0 bases and at J to 1 base, leaving 8 bases not matched to a gene.

This sequence joins TRBV6-6 and TRBJ2-2; D may match TRBD1 or TRBD2 (5 bases each). CDR1 and CDR2 from the germline V gene are MNHNY and SVGAGI (reference sequence). This CDR3 comprises 16 residues. V lost 8 bases to trimming and J lost 3 bases, with 19 bases between them. Here the CDR3 reads CASYPHRDGHTGELFF. CDR3 DNA: TGTGCCAGCTACCCTCACCGGGACGGTCACACCGGGGAGCTGTTTTTT.

The chain carries TRBV5-1 and TRBJ1-2; D remains ambiguous. V shed 0 bases and J shed 0 bases, with 6 bases lying between them. Germline V gene lookup returns CDR1 SGHRS and CDR2 YFSETQ. The CDR3 is 14 residues long. The CDR3 sequence: CASSLDPTNYGYTF. The DNA for the CDR3 is TGCGCCAGCAGCTTGGACCCCACTAACTATGGCTACACCTTC.

The gene calls are TRBV7-3 and TRBJ2-1, with 7 positions matching TRBD1. The CDR3 consists of 17 residues. With 1 base clipped from V and 0 bases from J, the junction kept 6 bases outside the gene matches. Germline CDR1 reads SGHTA; CDR2 reads FQGTGA. This CDR3 is CASSLSVGDSSYNEQFF. The CDR3 bases are TGTGCCAGCAGCTTAAGTGTCGGGGACAGCTCCTACAATGAGCAGTTCTTC.

This chain joins TRBV5-1 and TRBJ2-3; perhaps TRBD1 as D (5 bases). V was pared by 4 bases and J by 2 bases, with 11 bases between. CDR1 and CDR2 (germline): SGHRS, YFSETQ. The length of the CDR3 is 14 residues. In DNA form, the CDR3 reads TGCGCCAGCAGCGAAGGGGAAACCACAGATACGCAGTATTTT. Translated: CASSEGETTDTQYF.

CDR3 in amino acids: CASSLPGGGNTIYF. In nucleotides, the CDR3 is TGTGCCAGCAGCCTCCCAGGTGGGGGAAACACCATATATTTT. The chain recombines TRBV28 with TRBJ1-3; D gene ambiguous. This CDR3 is built from 14 residues. Trimming removed 6 bases from V and 4 bases from J, with 13 bases in between. In germline, CDR1 is MDHEN, CDR2 SYDVKM.

The sample holds one count of this clone. The chain carries TRBV6-1 and TRBJ1-5; 10 bases line up with TRBD1. The germline V gene encodes CDR1 MNHNS and CDR2 SASEGT. Losses at the gene ends were 6 bases for V and 6 bases for J; bases not matched to a gene: 5. This CDR3 region has 14 residues. The CDR3 sequence is CASRGQGKSQPQHF. CDR3 nucleotide sequence: TGTGCCAGCAGGGGACAGGGGAAGAGTCAGCCCCAGCATTTT.

In DNA form, the CDR3 reads TGTGCCAGCAGCGCCCTGCGGGGCGGGAGTGGGTGGTACGAGCAGTACTTC. It yields the protein CASSALRGGSGWYEQYF. This chain uses TRBV7-9 with TRBJ2-7, with TRBD2 identical over 7 bases. Losses at the gene ends were 5 bases for V and 4 bases for J; bases not matched to a gene: 17. This CDR3 is 17 amino acids long. Germline lookup yields CDR1 SEHNR and CDR2 FQNEAQ (reference sequence).

The genes are TRBV30 and TRBJ2-1; D possibly corresponds to TRBD2 (7 bases). CDR3 size: 13 residues. V was pared by 3 bases and J by 3 bases, with 9 bases between. CDR1 GTSNPN and CDR2 SVGIG come from the germline V gene (reference sequence). CDR3 sequence reads: CAWRGGHYNEQFF. CDR3 bases: TGTGCCTGGAGGGGGGGGCACTACAATGAGCAGTTCTTC.

This clone appeared a single time. J is TRBJ2-5 and V is TRBV5-1; 13 bases map to TRBD2. Germline V gene lookup returns CDR1 SGHRS and CDR2 YFSETQ. Unmatched junction bases numbered 6, after V lost 4 bases and J lost 3 bases. This CDR3 comprises 16 residues. DNA for the CDR3: TGCGCCAGCAGCCCTCCCGGACTAGCGGGGGAAGAGACCCAGTACTTC. This translates into CASSPPGLAGEETQYF.

CDR3 amino acids: CASSPPGQRISDTQYF. CDR3 nucleotides: TGTGCCAGCAGCCCTCCGGGACAGAGGATTTCAGATACGCAGTATTTT. The chain couples TRBV7-9 to TRBJ2-3; 7 nucleotides line up with TRBD1. This CDR3 has 16 residues. J gave up 4 bases and V 5 bases, and 12 bases lay outside the gene matches. Germline assignment: CDR1 SEHNR and CDR2 FQNEAQ (reference sequence).

The chain combines TRBV6-1 with TRBJ1-1, with TRBD1 as a possible D gene (5 bases). Between the trimmed V and J ends, which lost 6 bases and 5 bases, there was a span of 7 bases. CDR1 and CDR2 (germline): MNHNS, SASEGT. The CDR3 runs 11 residues. This CDR3 is CASSGGTEAFF. The CDR3 nucleotides read TGTGCCAGCAGCGGGGGGACTGAAGCTTTCTTT.

The sample holds a few counts of this clone. This chain joins TRBV19 and TRBJ2-4; no reliable D call. This CDR3 has 15 amino acids. Per germline, CDR1 LNHDA and CDR2 SQIVND (reference sequence). V dropped 8 bases and J dropped 0 bases, with 14 bases sitting between them. CDR3 residues: CASPRARLAKNIQYF. For the CDR3, the DNA is TGTGCCAGTCCCCGGGCAAGACTAGCCAAAAACATTCAGTACTTC.

V usage is TRBV15 and J usage is TRBJ1-5; 7 bases match TRBD1. CDR1 and CDR2 (germline): LNHNV, YYDKDF (reference sequence). This CDR3 has 17 residues. V lost 1 base to trimming and J lost 0 bases; unmatched junction nucleotides: 6. The CDR3 is CATSRVRGTDSNQPQHF. The CDR3 coding sequence is TGTGCCACCAGCAGAGTCCGCGGGACAGATAGCAATCAGCCCCAGCATTTT.